Presented here are 19 T cell receptor beta chains from one specimen sequenced in a study of cytomegalovirus exposure and HLA in healthy donors. 13 Jbeta primers and 60 Vbeta primers were used for the PCR. TCRdb keeps only in-frame clones here, not all; method: immunoSEQ multiplex PCR. This sample has more than 85,000 clones, with over 60% found just once. Sequenced input: PBMCs. The receptor source for this set is a woman between 55 and 75 years old in good health and CMV-seropositive.

This clone was found a few times. The gene calls are TRBV11-3 and TRBJ2-3; D is perhaps TRBD1 (6 bases). The CDR3 totals 14 residues. V was pared by 8 bases and J by 4 bases, with 16 bases between. The V gene's germline CDR1 is SGHNT and CDR2 YENEEA. DNA of the CDR3: TGTGCCAGCCAACGCCACCAGGGGTCAGATACGCAGTATTTT. Translated, it gives CASQRHQGSDTQYF.

This chain connects TRBV11-2 to TRBJ2-1, with 13 bases identical to TRBD2. This CDR3 has 15 residues. The ends lost 3 bases at V and 9 bases at J; junction bases unmatched: 5. Germline CDR1 and CDR2: SGHAT and FQNNGV. The CDR3 loop is CASSFLTSGRVEQFF. The CDR3 DNA reads as TGTGCCAGCAGCTTTTTAACTAGCGGGAGGGTTGAGCAGTTCTTC.

This chain uses TRBV28 with TRBJ2-7; 9 nucleotides match TRBD1. This CDR3 spans 14 amino acids. The V gene's germline CDR1 is MDHEN and CDR2 SYDVKM. The V segment lost 2 bases and the J segment 6 bases; nucleotides outside the gene matches: 5. CDR3: CASSLGGQGGEQYF. The CDR3, as DNA: TGTGCCAGCAGTTTAGGGGGACAGGGCGGCGAGCAGTACTTC. Filled out from reference TRBV28 and TRBJ2-7, the complete variable domain reads DVKVTQSSRYLVKRTGEKVFLECVQDMDHENMFWYRQDPGLGLRLIYFSYDVKMKEKGDIPEGYSVSREKKERFSLILESASTNQTSMYLCASSLGGQGGEQYFGPGTRLTVT.

CDR3 region: CASSTGMYEQYF. In DNA form, the CDR3 reads TGTGCCAGCAGTACCGGGATGTACGAGCAGTACTTC. The gene calls are TRBV6-5 and TRBJ2-7; possibly TRBD2 for D (5 bases). The V end was cut by 5 bases, the J end by 4 bases, with 9 bases between. CDR1 MNHEY and CDR2 SVGAGI come from the germline V gene. The CDR3 totals 12 residues.

The chain uses TRBV7-9 and TRBJ1-2; the D gene is possibly TRBD1 (6 bases). The V end was cut by 5 bases, the J end by 1 base, with 11 bases between. The germline gives CDR1 SEHNR, CDR2 FQNEAQ (reference sequence). CDR3 length: 14 residues. Here the CDR3 DNA reads TGTGCCAGCAGCAAGACAGGAGATAACTATGGCTACACCTTC. Its protein is CASSKTGDNYGYTF.

J is TRBJ2-3 and V is TRBV28, with TRBD2 as a possible D gene (6 bases). V was trimmed by 5 bases and J by 14 bases, leaving 14 bases between them. The CDR3 length is 11 residues. Germline assignment: CDR1 MDHEN and CDR2 SYDVKM. CDR3 nucleotide sequence: TGTGCCAGCAGTCGGAGGGCCTCCATGTATTTT. As protein: CASSRRASMYF.

J is TRBJ1-2 and V is TRBV5-1, with TRBD1 as a possible D gene (5 bases). CDR3 length: 13 amino acids. V was trimmed by 9 bases and J by 8 bases, leaving 20 bases between them. In germline, CDR1 is SGHRS, CDR2 YFSETQ. DNA of the CDR3: TGCGCCACCTCCCAGATGGGGGGAACGGGCTACACCTTC. It translates to CATSQMGGTGYTF.

The chain has TRBV6-1 and TRBJ2-7; 7 nucleotides line up with TRBD2. Germline V lookup: CDR1 MNHNS, CDR2 SASEGT. The CDR3 runs 15 residues. Trimming took 6 bases from V and 0 from J; bases not matched to a gene: 8. CDR3 nucleotides: TGTGCCAGCAGCGTACTAGCGTTCAGCTCCTACGAGCAGTACTTC. It is translated as CASSVLAFSSYEQYF.

The chain uses TRBV5-1 and TRBJ2-5, with D perhaps matching TRBD1 (7 bases). Deletions cut 6 bases from V and 5 bases from J, with 17 bases between. This CDR3 contains 14 residues. Germline CDR1 SGHRS, CDR2 YFSETQ. The CDR3 sequence: CASTPGGGLETQYF. The CDR3 DNA reads as TGCGCCAGCACCCCCGGAGGGGGCCTTGAGACCCAGTACTTC.

The chain combines TRBV18 with TRBJ1-1; 9 bases agree with TRBD1. CDR1 is KGHSH and CDR2 is LQKENI in the germline V gene. The trim removed 0 bases at V and 4 bases at J, leaving 6 bases unmatched. The CDR3 spans 16 residues. CDR3 region: CASSPPAGTGSTEAFF. CDR3 sequence (DNA): TGTGCCAGCTCACCACCGGCCGGGACAGGGAGCACTGAAGCTTTCTTT.

CDR3 in DNA: TGTGCCAGCAGCTCGGGGGATAGGTATCAAGAGACCCAGTACTTC. This sequence encodes CASSSGDRYQETQYF. This chain connects TRBV7-9 to TRBJ2-5; possible D gene TRBD2, 6 bases. The CDR3 has 15 residues. The germline V gene encodes CDR1 SEHNR and CDR2 FQNEAQ (reference sequence). Trimming shortened V by 4 bases and J by 2 bases, and 14 bases separated the two germline ends.

There are a few counts of this clone. This rearrangement joins TRBV28 to TRBJ2-1; 8 bases agree with TRBD1. This CDR3 spans 15 amino acids. CDR1 is MDHEN and CDR2 is SYDVKM in the germline V gene. V lost 6 bases and J lost 7; bases outside the gene matches: 11. The CDR3: CASRRSLGTGNEQFF. In DNA form, the CDR3 reads TGTGCCAGCAGACGCAGCCTCGGGACAGGTAATGAGCAGTTCTTC.

The CDR3 protein is CASSPVTVSRDTEAFF. The CDR3 region has the DNA TGTGCCAGCAGCCCCGTCACAGTTTCCCGTGACACTGAAGCTTTCTTT. J is TRBJ1-1 and V is TRBV7-9; D call uncertain. Germline V gene sequence: CDR1 SEHNR, CDR2 FQNEAQ (reference sequence). CDR3 length equals 16 residues. V shed 5 bases and J shed 3 bases, with 19 bases lying between them.

V and J are TRBV7-6 and TRBJ2-7; D gene unclear. The CDR3 contains 13 residues. The ends were cut back, 0 bases at V and 0 bases at J, with 3 bases in the middle. Germline V gene lookup returns CDR1 SGHVS and CDR2 FNYEAQ. CDR3 protein: CASSLASSYEQYF. The CDR3 DNA sequence: TGTGCCAGCAGCTTAGCTAGCTCCTACGAGCAGTACTTC.

This chain connects TRBV28 to TRBJ1-3; D is uncertain. The CDR3 has 14 amino acids. The germline gives CDR1 MDHEN, CDR2 SYDVKM. The V gene lost 2 bases and the J gene lost 4 bases, with 9 bases spanning the gap. CDR3 residues: CASSLKLTGNTIYF. CDR3 nucleotides: TGTGCCAGCAGTTTAAAGTTGACAGGAAACACCATATATTTT.

The rearrangement joins TRBV5-1 to TRBJ2-2, with 8 bases aligning to TRBD2. The trim removed 4 bases at V and 1 base at J, leaving 3 bases unmatched. This CDR3 contains 15 residues. Per germline, CDR1 SGHRS and CDR2 YFSETQ. The CDR3 sequence: CASSLLAGNTGELFF. The CDR3 DNA follows: TGCGCCAGCAGCCTTCTAGCGGGGAACACCGGGGAGCTGTTTTTT. Together with reference TRBV5-1 and TRBJ2-2, the CDR3 gives the full variable domain: KAGVTQTPRYLIKTRGQQVTLSCSPISGHRSVSWYQQTPGQGLQFLFEYFSETQRNKGNFPGRFSGRQFSNSRSEMNVSTLELGDSALYLCASSLLAGNTGELFFGEGSRLTVL.

The chain links TRBV30 to TRBJ1-4; D unresolved. The V end lost 8 bases, the J end lost 0 bases, and 10 bases lay between the germline ends. The CDR3 consists of 13 residues. CDR1 GTSNPN and CDR2 SVGIG come from the germline V gene (reference sequence). This CDR3 reads CAARGTTNEKLFF. DNA for the CDR3: TGTGCCGCCAGAGGAACAACTAATGAAAAACTGTTTTTT.

The rearrangement joins TRBV5-1 to TRBJ1-2; D is unclear. CDR1 is SGHRS and CDR2 is YFSETQ in the germline V gene. The CDR3 has 14 residues. V lost 1 base, J lost 0 bases, and 7 bases lay in between. CDR3 protein: CASSLQAPNYGYTF. The CDR3 bases are TGCGCCAGCAGCTTGCAAGCTCCTAACTATGGCTACACCTTC.

The chain uses TRBV18 and TRBJ2-7; 8 positions agree with TRBD1. The germline gives CDR1 KGHSH, CDR2 LQKENI. Unmatched junction bases numbered 10, after V lost 2 bases and J lost 7 bases. This CDR3 contains 15 residues. CDR3 DNA sequence: TGTGCCAGCTCACCAAGATCTGGACAGGGTAAAGAGCAGTACTTC. Protein product: CASSPRSGQGKEQYF.